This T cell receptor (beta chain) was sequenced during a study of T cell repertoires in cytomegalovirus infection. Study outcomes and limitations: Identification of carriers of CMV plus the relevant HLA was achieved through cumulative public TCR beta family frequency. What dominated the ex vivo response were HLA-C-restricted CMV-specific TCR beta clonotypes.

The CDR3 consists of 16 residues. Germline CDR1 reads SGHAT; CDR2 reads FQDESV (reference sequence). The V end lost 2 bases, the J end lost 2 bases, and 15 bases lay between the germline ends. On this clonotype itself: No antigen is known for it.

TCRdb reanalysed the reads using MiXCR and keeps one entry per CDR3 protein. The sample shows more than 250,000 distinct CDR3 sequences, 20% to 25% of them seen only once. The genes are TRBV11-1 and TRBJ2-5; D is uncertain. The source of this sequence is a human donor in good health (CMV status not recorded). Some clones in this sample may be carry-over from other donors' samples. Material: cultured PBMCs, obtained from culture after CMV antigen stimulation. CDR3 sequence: CASSLRAGLGQETQYF. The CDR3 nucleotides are TGTGCCAGCAGCTTACGGGCAGGTCTGGGACAAGAGACCCAGTACTTC.